This T cell receptor beta chain was documented in a study of T cell responses to AZD1222 COVID-19 vaccine. Generated by immunoSEQ multiplex PCR, the TCRdb table keeps only in-frame clones and is missing some. The sample records 150,000 or so clones, 90% being singletons. The trim removed 2 bases at V and 0 bases at J, leaving 6 bases unmatched. Germline values: CDR1 SGHKS, CDR2 YYEKEE (reference sequence). The CDR3 loop spans 16 amino acids. J is TRBJ2-7 and V is TRBV5-5; 9 bases are a match to TRBD1. The sequencing here drew on peripheral blood, taken 28 days after the second dose of the MenACWY control vaccine. This receptor was taken from an adult who received the MenACWY meningococcal vaccine as a control. CDR3 protein: CASSLPGTGNSYEQYF. DNA of the CDR3: TGTGCCAGCAGCTTACCCGGGACAGGGAACTCCTACGAGCAGTACTTC.